This T cell receptor delta chain emerged from a study of delta chain sequences of gamma delta T cells (dated by TCRdb to about 2017). This clone is assessed as large (0.1 to 1%). No cognate antigen has been identified for it. No much larger clonotype is one base removed from it; base qualities were not supplied. The library was produced with 5' RACE. Sequencing was performed on an Illumina MiSeq. TCRdb called clones anew from the public reads via CATT; matching DNA rows were later pooled. The sample table shows about 500 delta-chain clones, and 20% to 25% are seen once. The ten largest clonotypes hold about three fifths of the sample. V loses 3 bases at its end and J loses 3 bases; junction bases beyond the gene matches: 9. The CDR3, from cysteine to phenylalanine, totals 15 residues. Only the CDR3 DNA stays, 45 bases, in frame from base 1. CDR1 and CDR2, per the germline V gene, are GEAIGNYY and EKD.

This sequence originates from a human donor in good health. The specimen was either unsorted cells or a sorted T cell fraction (not recorded which). Here the chain combines TRDV2 and TRDJ1; 7 of the junction bases match TRDD3. The CDR3 here reads CACDEMGISSDKLIF. DNA sequence: TGTGCCTGTGACGAAATGGGGATAAGTTCCGATAAACTCATCTTT.